This is a list of T cell receptor beta chains from one sample in a study of cytomegalovirus exposure and HLA in healthy donors. The protocol was immunoSEQ multiplex PCR, while the TCRdb copy is restricted to in-frame clones and leaves out a portion. The data contain about 130,000 clones, roughly 90% of them seen just once; the ten biggest clones take up 1.4%. Sequencing was performed on PBMCs. Source of these receptors: a young man in good health and CMV-seronegative. Both conserved end residues are part of each CDR3. A D gene is named only where the DNA matches it firmly. Not every row has a clone size; where given, it reads once, few, many or a size class.

clone_size	v_call	j_call	d_call	cdr3_length	cdr3_nt	cdr3_aa
once	TRBV7-9	TRBJ2-3	.	14	TGTGCCAGCAGCTTAGGTTTTCCTACAGATACGCAGTATTTT	CASSLGFPTDTQYF
.	TRBV11-2	TRBJ1-2	TRBD1	13	TGTGCCAGCAGCGAGACAGGGAGCTATGGCTACACCTTC	CASSETGSYGYTF
.	TRBV5-6	TRBJ2-1	.	15	TGTGCCAGCAGCCCTAATATGGTACCTCTTAATGAGCAGTTCTTC	CASSPNMVPLNEQFF
.	TRBV18	TRBJ2-2	.	14	TGTGCCAGCTCACCAACAGGGAACACCGGGGAGCTGTTTTTT	CASSPTGNTGELFF
.	TRBV19	TRBJ1-2	.	15	TGTGCCAGTAGTATACAAACAGGGAGGGCCTATGGCTACACCTTC	CASSIQTGRAYGYTF
.	TRBV7-9	TRBJ2-7	.	13	TGTGCCAGCAGCTTAGATAACAGGCGCGAGCAGTACTTC	CASSLDNRREQYF
.	TRBV7-3	TRBJ1-2	TRBD1	13	TGTGCCAGCAGCTTAGGACAGGGGTCTGGCTACACCTTC	CASSLGQGSGYTF
.	TRBV11-3	TRBJ2-3	.	14	TGTGCCAGCAGCTTAGCGGGAGTAACGGATACGCAGTATTTT	CASSLAGVTDTQYF
.	TRBV27	TRBJ2-7	.	13	TGTGCCAGCAGCCCAGGGGACTCCTACGAGCAGTACTTC	CASSPGDSYEQYF
.	TRBV5-4	TRBJ2-7	TRBD2	20	TGTGCCAGCAGCTTGGTAGGGCCCCAAAGGGGAAGCGGGATCTTGGATGAGCAGTACTTC	CASSLVGPQRGSGILDEQYF
.	TRBV6-1	TRBJ1-1	.	14	TGTGCCAGCAGTGAAGTGGGCAAGAACACTGAAGCTTTCTTT	CASSEVGKNTEAFF
.	TRBV29-1	TRBJ2-3	TRBD2	16	TGCAGCGTTGGGATGGGACTAGCGGGAGGTTGGAATACGCAGTATTTT	CSVGMGLAGGWNTQYF
.	TRBV19	TRBJ1-2	.	12	TGTGCCAGTACTCTGACGACGGGAGGCTACACCTTC	CASTLTTGGYTF
.	TRBV19	TRBJ2-6	TRBD1	17	TGTGCCAGTAGTATTATCCGGACAGGGCCTGGGGCCAACGTCCTGACTTTC	CASSIIRTGPGANVLTF
.	TRBV7-3	TRBJ2-1	.	15	TGTGCCAGCAGCTTACACGGGAGTTTCAACAATGAGCAGTTCTTC	CASSLHGSFNNEQFF
.	TRBV16	TRBJ2-3	.	15	TGTGCCAGCAACCGACAGTTTCCTAGCACAGATACGCAGTATTTT	CASNRQFPSTDTQYF
few	TRBV10-3	TRBJ2-1	TRBD1	14	TGTGCCATCCGGGACAGGGGTTCCTACAATGAGCAGTTCTTC	CAIRDRGSYNEQFF
.	TRBV9	TRBJ1-2	TRBD1	14	TGTGCCAGCTCTTTGGACAGGGGGGCAGGTGGCTACACCTTC	CASSLDRGAGGYTF
.	TRBV6-5	TRBJ1-2	TRBD1	16	TGTGCCAGCAGTTACTCAGGGACAGGGGCTGGCTATGGCTACACCTTC	CASSYSGTGAGYGYTF
.	TRBV6-6	TRBJ2-7	.	15	TGTGCCAGCGGAACAGCAGGGATCCCCTCCTACGAGCAGTACTTC	CASGTAGIPSYEQYF
.	TRBV7-3	TRBJ1-2	TRBD1	15	TGTGCCAGCAGTTTCACGGGGGACAGCAACTATGGCTACACCTTC	CASSFTGDSNYGYTF
.	TRBV7-8	TRBJ2-5	.	16	TGTGCCAGCAGCTTAGTGGCAGGGTATTGGGGAGAGACCCAGTACTTC	CASSLVAGYWGETQYF
few	TRBV30	TRBJ2-3	.	17	TGTGCCTGGAGTGTACGCCGGACATTCATTAGCACAGATACGCAGTATTTT	CAWSVRRTFISTDTQYF
.	TRBV2	TRBJ2-1	TRBD1	10	TGTGCCAGCAGGGGGACAGGAACTATCTTC	CASRGTGTIF
.	TRBV18	TRBJ1-3	TRBD1	17	TGTGCCAGCTCACCGCCCGGGACAGGGGTCGGGAGGAACACCATATATTTT	CASSPPGTGVGRNTIYF
.	TRBV6-6	TRBJ2-3	.	13	TGTGCCAGCAGGGTCCTCTCAGGAGATACGCAGTATTTT	CASRVLSGDTQYF
few	TRBV7-7	TRBJ2-5	.	13	TGTGCCAGCAGTCGGTCCGGTCAAGAGACCCAGTACTTC	CASSRSGQETQYF
.	TRBV6-4	TRBJ1-1	.	13	TGTGCCAGCAGCGCGGCCTTGAACACTGAAGCTTTCTTT	CASSAALNTEAFF